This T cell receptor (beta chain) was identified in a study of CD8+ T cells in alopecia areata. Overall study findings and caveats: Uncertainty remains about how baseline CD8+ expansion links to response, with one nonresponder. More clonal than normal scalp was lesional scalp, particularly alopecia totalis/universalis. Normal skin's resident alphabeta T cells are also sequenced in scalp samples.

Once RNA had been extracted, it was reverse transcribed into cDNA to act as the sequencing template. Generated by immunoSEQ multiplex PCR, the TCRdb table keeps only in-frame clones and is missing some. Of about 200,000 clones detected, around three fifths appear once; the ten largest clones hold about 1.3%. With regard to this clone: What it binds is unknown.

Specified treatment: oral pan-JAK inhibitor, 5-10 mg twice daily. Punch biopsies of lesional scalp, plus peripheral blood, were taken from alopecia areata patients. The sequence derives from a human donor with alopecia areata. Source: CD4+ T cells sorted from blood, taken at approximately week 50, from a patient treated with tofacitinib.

The CDR3: CASTRARTGGTMNTEAFF. The CDR3 coding sequence is TGTGCCAGTACTAGGGCCCGGACAGGGGGCACCATGAACACTGAAGCTTTCTTT. The rearrangement joins TRBV19 to TRBJ1-1; 11 bases line up with TRBD1. After removal of 7 bases from V and 0 bases from J, the junction contained 13 bases not matched to a gene. Germline CDR1 and CDR2: LNHDA and SQIVND (reference sequence). The CDR3 is 18 residues long.